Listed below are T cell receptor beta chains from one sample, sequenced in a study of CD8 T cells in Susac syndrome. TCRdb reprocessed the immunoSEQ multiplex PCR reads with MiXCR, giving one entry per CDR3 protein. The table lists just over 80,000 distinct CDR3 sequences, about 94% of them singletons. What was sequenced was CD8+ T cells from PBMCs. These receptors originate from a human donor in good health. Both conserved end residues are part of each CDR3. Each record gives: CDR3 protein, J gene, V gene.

CDR3aa: CSGTTDWMNTEAFF
j_gene: TRBJ1-1
v_gene: TRBV29-1

CDR3aa: CASSARGDGYTF
j_gene: TRBJ1-2
v_gene: TRBV9

CDR3aa: CASSFSIGGVNEQFF
j_gene: TRBJ2-1
v_gene: TRBV7-8

CDR3aa: CASSQALAGGTDTQYF
j_gene: TRBJ2-3
v_gene: TRBV4-2

CDR3aa: CSVEVSSYEQYF
j_gene: TRBJ2-7
v_gene: TRBV29-1

CDR3aa: CATSRGSNLYGYTF
j_gene: TRBJ1-2
v_gene: TRBV15

CDR3aa: CASSPTSGRVYEQFF
j_gene: TRBJ2-1
v_gene: TRBV14

CDR3aa: CASSLPGGIEQFF
j_gene: TRBJ2-1
v_gene: TRBV27

CDR3aa: CASSRGNTEAFF
j_gene: TRBJ1-1
v_gene: TRBV6-5

CDR3aa: CSAGQGGGYTF
j_gene: TRBJ1-2
v_gene: TRBV20-1